Shown below are 5 T cell receptor beta chains from a single sample sequenced in a study of regulatory T cells in long-lasting Graves disease. Regarding time point: newly diagnosed GD, antithyroid drugs for less than 3 months. The authors made the TCR library using RNA they extracted from PBMCs. In building TCR beta libraries, iRepertoire HTBI primers were used together with Arm-PCR of CDR3 regions. One entry per CDR3 protein, called by TCRdb with MiXCR from the multiplex PCR reads. The data show 320,000 or so distinct CDR3 sequences, with 18% seen just once and 38% held by the top ten. The input for sequencing was peripheral blood mononuclear cells (PBMCs), taken at new diagnosis, from a patient treated with antithyroid drugs. These receptors came from a female donor with Graves disease.

The rearrangement links TRBV9 to TRBJ2-2; 14 bases match TRBD2. The CDR3 is 21 amino acids. Germline V gene sequence: CDR1 SGDLS, CDR2 YYNGEE. V lost 0 bases and J lost 5; bases outside the gene matches: 15. The CDR3 sequence: CASSVAQPGTSGSGLTGELFF. CDR3 sequence (DNA): TGTGCCAGCAGCGTAGCCCAACCCGGGACTAGCGGGAGTGGATTAACCGGGGAGCTGTTTTTT. The full variable domain, rest sourced from reference TRBV9 and TRBJ2-2, is DSGVTQTPKHLITATGQRVTLRCSPRSGDLSVYWYQQSLDQGLQFLIQYYNGEERAKGNILERFSAQQFPDLHSELNLSSLELGDSALYFCASSVAQPGTSGSGLTGELFFGEGSRLTVL.

About this clonotype itself: This could be a read error, since a much larger clone is one nucleotide away. The J gene is TRBJ2-7, the V gene TRBV25-1; 8 bases match TRBD1. Germline values: CDR1 MGHDK, CDR2 SYGVNS. CDR3 size: 13 residues. The CDR3 protein is CVSSRTGQGEQYF. The CDR3, as DNA: TGTGTCAGCAGCAGAACAGGACAGGGCGAGCAGTACTTC.

The table lists this clonotype with many counts. This chain uses TRBV11-2 with TRBJ2-7; D gene uncertain. CDR1 SGHAT and CDR2 FQNNGV come from the germline V gene. The length of the CDR3 is 14 residues. V gave up 3 bases and J gave up 1 base, with 10 bases separating them. The CDR3 sequence is CASSFPTASYEQYF. The CDR3 DNA sequence: TGTGCCAGCAGCTTCCCCACGGCTTCCTACGAGCAGTACTTC.

This clonotype has at least ten counts. The gene calls are TRBV10-3 and TRBJ2-3; 7 positions agree with TRBD2. Unmatched junction bases numbered 12, after V lost 4 bases and J lost 2 bases. The CDR3 has 17 amino acids. Looked up from germline, CDR1 is ENHRY and CDR2 is SYGVKD. The CDR3, as DNA: TGTGCCATCAGTGGGGACGGGACTACCGAGCCCACAGATACGCAGTATTTT. Translation: CAISGDGTTEPTDTQYF.

The table lists this clonotype with many counts. V and J are TRBV5-1 and TRBJ2-3; TRBD1 is a possible D gene (6 bases). This CDR3 comprises 15 residues. From germline, CDR1 is SGHRS and CDR2 YFSETQ. V was clipped by 7 bases and J by 0 bases, with 15 bases between them. The chain's CDR3 is CASYDRPPSTDTQYF. CDR3 DNA sequence: TGCGCCAGCTACGACAGGCCTCCCAGCACAGATACGCAGTATTTT.